This T cell receptor (beta chain) came from a study of cytomegalovirus exposure and HLA in healthy donors. The PCR had 60 Vbeta and 13 Jbeta primers. Using immunoSEQ multiplex PCR, the repertoire was profiled, and TCRdb retains in-frame clones only, with some absent. The table has some 200,000 clones, approximately 82% seen once. Germline V gene sequence: CDR1 SNHLY, CDR2 FYNNEI. The V gene lost 5 bases and the J gene lost 0 bases, with 14 bases spanning the gap. The CDR3 is 15 residues long. On this clone: Its matching antigen is unknown.

Study-wide findings and caveats: There were some V segments, including TRBV6-2 and TRBV6-3, excluded as indistinguishable. A previous analysis found most TCR beta V segments productive roughly 87% or roughly 30% of the time.

V and J are TRBV2 and TRBJ2-7; weak D call: TRBD1 (5 bases). Material for sequencing was PBMCs. The clonotype originates from a woman aged 40 to 50 in good health and CMV-seronegative. The CDR3 region is CASSLGAVTSYEQYF. In nucleotides, the CDR3 is TGTGCCAGCAGTCTAGGGGCGGTAACCTCCTACGAGCAGTACTTC.